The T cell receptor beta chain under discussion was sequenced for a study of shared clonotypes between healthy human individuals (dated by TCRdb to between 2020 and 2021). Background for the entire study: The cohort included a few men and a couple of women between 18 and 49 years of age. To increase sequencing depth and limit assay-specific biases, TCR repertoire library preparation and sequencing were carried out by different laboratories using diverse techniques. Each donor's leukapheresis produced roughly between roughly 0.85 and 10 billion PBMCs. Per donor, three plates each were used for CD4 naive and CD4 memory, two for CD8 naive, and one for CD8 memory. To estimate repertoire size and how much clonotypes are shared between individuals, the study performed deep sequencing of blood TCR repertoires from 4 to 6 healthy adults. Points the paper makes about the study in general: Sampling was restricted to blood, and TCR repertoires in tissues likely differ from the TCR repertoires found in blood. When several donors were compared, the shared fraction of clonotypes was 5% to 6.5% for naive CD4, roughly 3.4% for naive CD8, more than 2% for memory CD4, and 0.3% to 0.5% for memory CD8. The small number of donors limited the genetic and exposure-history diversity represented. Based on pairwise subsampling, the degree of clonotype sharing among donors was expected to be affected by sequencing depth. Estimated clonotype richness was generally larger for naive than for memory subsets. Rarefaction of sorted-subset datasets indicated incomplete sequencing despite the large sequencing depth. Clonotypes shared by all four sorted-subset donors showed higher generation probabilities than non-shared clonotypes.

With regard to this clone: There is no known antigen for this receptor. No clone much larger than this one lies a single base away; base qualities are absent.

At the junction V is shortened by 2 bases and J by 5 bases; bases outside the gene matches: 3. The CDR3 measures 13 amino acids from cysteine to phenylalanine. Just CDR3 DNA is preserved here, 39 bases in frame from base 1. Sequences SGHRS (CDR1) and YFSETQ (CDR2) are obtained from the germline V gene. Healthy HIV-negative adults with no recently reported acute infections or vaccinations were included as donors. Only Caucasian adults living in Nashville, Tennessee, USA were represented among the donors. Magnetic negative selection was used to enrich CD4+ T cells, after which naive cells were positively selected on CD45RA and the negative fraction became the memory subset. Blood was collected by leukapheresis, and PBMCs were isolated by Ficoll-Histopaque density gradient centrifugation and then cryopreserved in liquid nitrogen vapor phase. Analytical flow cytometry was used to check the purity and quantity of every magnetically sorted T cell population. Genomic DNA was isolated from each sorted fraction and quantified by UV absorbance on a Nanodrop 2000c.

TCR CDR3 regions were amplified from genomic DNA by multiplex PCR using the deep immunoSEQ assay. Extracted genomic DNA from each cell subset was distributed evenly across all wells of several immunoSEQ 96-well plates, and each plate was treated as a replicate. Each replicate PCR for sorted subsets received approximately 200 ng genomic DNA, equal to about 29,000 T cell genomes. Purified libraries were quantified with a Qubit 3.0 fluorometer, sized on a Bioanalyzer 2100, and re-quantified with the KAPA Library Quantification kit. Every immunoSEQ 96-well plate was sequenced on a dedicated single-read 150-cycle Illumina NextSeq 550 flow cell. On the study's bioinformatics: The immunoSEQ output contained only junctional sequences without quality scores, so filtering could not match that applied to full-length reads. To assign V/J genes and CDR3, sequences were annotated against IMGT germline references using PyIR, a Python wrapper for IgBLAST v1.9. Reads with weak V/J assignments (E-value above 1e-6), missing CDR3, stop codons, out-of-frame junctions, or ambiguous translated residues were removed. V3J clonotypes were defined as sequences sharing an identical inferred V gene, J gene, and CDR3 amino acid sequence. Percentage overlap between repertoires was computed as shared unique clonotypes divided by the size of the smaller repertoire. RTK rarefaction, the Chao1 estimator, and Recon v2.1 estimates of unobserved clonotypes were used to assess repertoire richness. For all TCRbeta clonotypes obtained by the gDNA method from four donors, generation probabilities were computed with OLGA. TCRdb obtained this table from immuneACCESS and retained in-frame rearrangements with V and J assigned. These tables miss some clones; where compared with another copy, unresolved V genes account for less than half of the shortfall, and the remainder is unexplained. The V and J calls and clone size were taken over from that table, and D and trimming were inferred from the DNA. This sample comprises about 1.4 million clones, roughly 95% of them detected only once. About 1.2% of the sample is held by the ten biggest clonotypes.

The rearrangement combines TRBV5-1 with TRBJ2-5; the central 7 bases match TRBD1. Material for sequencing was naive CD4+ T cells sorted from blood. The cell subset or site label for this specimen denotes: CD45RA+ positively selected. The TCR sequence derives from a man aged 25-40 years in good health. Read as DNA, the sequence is TGCGCCAGCAGCTTTATACAGGGGGAGACCCAGTACTTC. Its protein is CASSFIQGETQYF.